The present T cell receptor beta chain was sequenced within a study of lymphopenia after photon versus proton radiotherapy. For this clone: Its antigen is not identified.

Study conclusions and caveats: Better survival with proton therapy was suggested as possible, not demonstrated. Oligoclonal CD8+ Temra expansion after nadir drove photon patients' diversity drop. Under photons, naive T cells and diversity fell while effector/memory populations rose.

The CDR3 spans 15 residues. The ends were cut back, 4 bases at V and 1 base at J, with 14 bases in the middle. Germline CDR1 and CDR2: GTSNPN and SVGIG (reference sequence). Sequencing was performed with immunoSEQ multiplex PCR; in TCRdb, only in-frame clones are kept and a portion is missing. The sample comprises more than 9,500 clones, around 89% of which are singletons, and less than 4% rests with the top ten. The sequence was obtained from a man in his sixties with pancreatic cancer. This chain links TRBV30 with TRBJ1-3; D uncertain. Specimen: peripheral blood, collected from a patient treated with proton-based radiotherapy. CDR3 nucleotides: TGTGCCTGGAACCCGCAAACAGTTTCTGGAAACACCATATATTTT. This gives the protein CAWNPQTVSGNTIYF. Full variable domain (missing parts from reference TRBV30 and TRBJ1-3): SQTIHQWPATLVQPVGSPLSLECTVEGTSNPNLYWYRQAAGRGLQLLFYSVGIGQISSEVPQNLSASRPQDRQFILSSKKLLLSDSGFYLCAWNPQTVSGNTIYFGEGSWLTVV.